This T cell receptor beta chain comes out of a study of OX40 agonist ivuxolimab in advanced cancers. Overall study context: A diagnosis of hepatocellular carcinoma, melanoma, renal cell or head and neck cancer was present in dose-escalation patients. From 23 to 79 years was the age range, with a mean of roughly 59 years, and nearly 85% were male. General study findings and limits: Antigen specificity was not determined for the expanded peripheral T cells.

Trimming stripped 7 bases from V and 9 bases from J, with 7 bases between. There are 10 residues in the CDR3. Germline-derived CDR1 and CDR2 are SNHLY and FYNNEI. Concerning this clone itself: Its antigen is currently unknown.

Clones were sequenced by immunoSEQ multiplex PCR, and TCRdb holds only the in-frame ones, with some missing. The table includes about 31,000 clones, just under 90% detected once. The TCR comes from an adult with an advanced solid tumor such as melanoma, head and neck, liver or kidney cancer. The rearrangement links TRBV2 to TRBJ2-1; TRBD1 might be the D (6 bases). Sequenced material: CD4+ or CD8+ T cells sorted from blood, taken in a trial of the OX40 agonist ivuxolimab. CDR3 protein: CASTQGEQFF. The DNA of the CDR3 is TGTGCCAGCACACAGGGTGAGCAGTTCTTC.